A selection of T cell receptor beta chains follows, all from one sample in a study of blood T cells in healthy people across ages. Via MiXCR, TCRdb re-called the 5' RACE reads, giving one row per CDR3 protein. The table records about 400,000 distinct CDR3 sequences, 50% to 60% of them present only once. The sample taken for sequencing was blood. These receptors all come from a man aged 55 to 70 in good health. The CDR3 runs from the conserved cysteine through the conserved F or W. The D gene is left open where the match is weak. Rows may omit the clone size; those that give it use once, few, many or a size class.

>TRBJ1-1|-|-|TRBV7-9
TGTGCCAGCAGCCCCCGTGGAGGGGCCTTGAACACTGAAGCTTTCTTT
CASSPRGGALNTEAFF
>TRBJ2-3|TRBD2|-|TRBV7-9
TGTGCCAGCAAGGAGTCTAGCGGGGCCACAGATACGCAGTATTTT
CASKESSGATDTQYF
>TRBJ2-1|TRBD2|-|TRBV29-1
TGCAGCGTTGGGGGGACTAGCCTCAGCAATGAGCAGTTCTTC
CSVGGTSLSNEQFF
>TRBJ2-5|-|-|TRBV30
TGTGCCTGGAGAATGGTCCCAGTCTGGGAGACCCAGTACTTC
CAWRMVPVWETQYF
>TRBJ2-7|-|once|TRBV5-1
TGCGCCAGCAGCTTGCAGGACGGGTTCGCCGAGCAGTACTTC
CASSLQDGFAEQYF
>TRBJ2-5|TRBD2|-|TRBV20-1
TGCAGTGCTAGACCCCTTCTCGCGGGGGATCAAGAGACCCAGTACTTC
CSARPLLAGDQETQYF
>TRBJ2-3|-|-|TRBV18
TGTGCCAGCGCGTACAGCACAGATACGCAGTATTTT
CASAYSTDTQYF
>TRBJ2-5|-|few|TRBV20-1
TGCAGTGCTAGAGGCCGGGCCGGGAGAGAGCAGTACTTC
CSARGRAGREQYF
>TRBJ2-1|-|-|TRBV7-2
TGTGCCAGCAGCTTTTCTCGGACATCAGAGACCCAGTTCTTC
CASSFSRTSETQFF
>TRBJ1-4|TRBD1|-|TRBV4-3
TGCGCCAGCAGCCATGGGACAGGGTCAAATGAAAAACTGTTTTTT
CASSHGTGSNEKLFF
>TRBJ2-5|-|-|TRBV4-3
TGCGCCAGCAGCCAAGCTTTCGCGGTCCAAGAGACCCAGTACTTC
CASSQAFAVQETQYF
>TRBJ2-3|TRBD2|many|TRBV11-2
TGTGCCAGCAGCCTACTAGCGGGGGCCTTTGGTCGGAGAGATACGCAGTATTTT
CASSLLAGAFGRRDTQYF
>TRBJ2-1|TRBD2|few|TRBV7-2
TGTGCCAGCAGCCTAAAGCAGCCCGGGGGGAATGAGCAGTTCTTC
CASSLKQPGGNEQFF
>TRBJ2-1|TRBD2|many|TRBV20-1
TGCAGTGCCAGACTAGCGGGGGCCAAGATCTACAATGAGCAGTTCTTC
CSARLAGAKIYNEQFF
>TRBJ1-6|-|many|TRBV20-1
TGCAGTGCTACAGATAGGGGCCTGGGGAATTCACCCCTCCACTTT
CSATDRGLGNSPLHF
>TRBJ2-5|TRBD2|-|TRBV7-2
TGTGCCAGCAGCTTAGCGGGGACTAGCGGGGAGACCCAGTACTTC
CASSLAGTSGETQYF
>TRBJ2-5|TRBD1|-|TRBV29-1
TGCAGCGTTGTTACAGGGGAAGAGACCCAGTACTTC
CSVVTGEETQYF
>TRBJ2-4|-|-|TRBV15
TGTGCCACCAGCAGACTTGAGCGCACTGAAGGGCAGTACTTC
CATSRLERTEGQYF
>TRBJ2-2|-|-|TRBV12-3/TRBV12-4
TGTGCCAGCACGGACACCGCGAACACCGGGGAGCTGTTTTTT
CASTDTANTGELFF
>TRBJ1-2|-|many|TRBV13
TGTGCCAGCAGCTTGGGACTGTTGGGTGGCTACACCTTC
CASSLGLLGGYTF
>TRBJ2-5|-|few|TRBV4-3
TGCGCCAGCAGCCAAGATAAGTCGGAGACCCAGTACTTC
CASSQDKSETQYF
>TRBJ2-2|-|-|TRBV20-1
TGCAGTGCTCGGACCCAATCGGCCGAGGAGCTGTTTTTT
CSARTQSAEELFF
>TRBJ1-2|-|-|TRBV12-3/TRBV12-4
TGTGCCAGCAGAACCCCCGGGGGCGGCTATGGCTACACCTTC
CASRTPGGGYGYTF
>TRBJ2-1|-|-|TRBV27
TGTGCCAGCAGTTTGGGCCGATCCTACAATAAGCAGTTCTTC
CASSLGRSYNKQFF
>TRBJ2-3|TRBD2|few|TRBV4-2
TGTGCCAGCAGCGCAACGACTAGCGGGGTCCTGGATACGCAGTATTTT
CASSATTSGVLDTQYF
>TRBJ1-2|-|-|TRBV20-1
TGCAGTGCTAGAGATGGGGGGGCCCAGAAGGGGATCAGGGCCCCAGGGGGCTACACCTTC
CSARDGGAQKGIRAPGGYTF
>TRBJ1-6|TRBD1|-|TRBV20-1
TGCAGTGCTAGAGAGAGGGGACAGATCTTTAATTCACCCCTCCACTTT
CSARERGQIFNSPLHF
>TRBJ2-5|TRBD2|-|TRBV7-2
TGTGCCAGCAGCTTATTGGTAGCGGGGCCCCAAGAGACCCAGTACTTC
CASSLLVAGPQETQYF
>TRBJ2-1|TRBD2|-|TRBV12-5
TGTGCTAGTGGTTTGCAGCGGGGGGGCCGGGAGTTCTTC
CASGLQRGGREFF
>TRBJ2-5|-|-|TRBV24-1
TGTGCCACCAGTGGGGGTGGAGAGACCCAGTACTTC
CATSGGGETQYF
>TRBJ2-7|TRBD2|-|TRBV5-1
TGCGCCAGCAGCTGGACTAGCGGGACCTACGAGCAGTACTTC
CASSWTSGTYEQYF
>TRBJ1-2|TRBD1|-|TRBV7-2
TGTGCCAGCAGCTCCCGGACAGGGAAGCAGGGCTACACCTTC
CASSSRTGKQGYTF
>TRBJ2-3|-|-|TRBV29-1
TGCAGCGTCGTCGTCGGCGGGGAAGATACGCAGTATTTT
CSVVVGGEDTQYF
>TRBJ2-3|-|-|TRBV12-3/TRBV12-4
TGTGCCAGCAGTTTCGTAGATACGCAGTATTTT
CASSFVDTQYF
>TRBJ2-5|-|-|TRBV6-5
TGTGCCAGCAGTTACGGTGACGGAGTACAAGAGACCCAGTACTTC
CASSYGDGVQETQYF
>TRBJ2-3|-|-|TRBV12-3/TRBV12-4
TGTGCCAGCAGTTTCTCCGCAGCAGGCGCAGATACGCAGTATTTT
CASSFSAAGADTQYF
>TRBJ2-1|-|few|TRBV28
TGTGCCAGCGGAGACAGGTGGGGCGCCTACAATGAGCAGTTCTTC
CASGDRWGAYNEQFF
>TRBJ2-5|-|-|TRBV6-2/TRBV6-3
TGTGCCAGCAGTTACTTCAACAATGAGCAGTACTTC
CASSYFNNEQYF
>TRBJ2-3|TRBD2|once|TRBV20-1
TGCAGCCTTTCGGGGGGGGGCACAAATACGCAGTATTTT
CSLSGGGTNTQYF
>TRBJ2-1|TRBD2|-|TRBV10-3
TGTGCCATCGCAGCTAGCGGGAGGTACGGTGAGCAGTTCTTC
CAIAASGRYGEQFF
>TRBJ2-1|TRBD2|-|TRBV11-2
TGTGCCAGCAGCAGGGGACTAGCGGGAGATGAGCAGTTCTTC
CASSRGLAGDEQFF
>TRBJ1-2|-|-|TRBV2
TGTGCCAGCAGGGAGGACGGCACTGGGGGCTACACCTTC
CASREDGTGGYTF
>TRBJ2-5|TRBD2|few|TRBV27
TGTGCCAGCAGTTTATCGGGACTAGCGGGAGGAGAGACCCAGTACTTC
CASSLSGLAGGETQYF
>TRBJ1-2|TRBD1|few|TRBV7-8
TGTGCCAGCAGCTCGGGACAGATCCTAAACTATGGCTACACCTTC
CASSSGQILNYGYTF
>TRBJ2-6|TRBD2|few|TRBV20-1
TGCAGCAGCTTTGGCGGGAGTTCTGGGGCCAACGTCCTGACTTTC
CSSFGGSSGANVLTF